These 15 T cell receptor beta chains share one sample of origin, sequenced in a study of T cell changes during pregnancy in multiple sclerosis. The protocol was immunoSEQ multiplex PCR, while the TCRdb copy is restricted to in-frame clones and leaves out a portion. The sample consists of 50,000 to 60,000 clones, around 93% of them appearing once. The starting material was CD4+ T cells from peripheral blood mononuclear cells, obtained in the first trimester of pregnancy. These receptors were obtained from a female donor with multiple sclerosis, enrolled in a pregnancy study.

The gene calls are TRBV2 and TRBJ2-7; 7 bases align to TRBD1. The CDR3 length is 12 residues. Germline values: CDR1 SNHLY, CDR2 FYNNEI. With 6 bases clipped from V and 2 bases from J, the junction kept 1 base outside the gene matches. The CDR3 protein is CASRGQAYEQYF. CDR3 sequence (DNA): TGTGCCAGCAGAGGACAGGCCTACGAGCAGTACTTC.

The chain has TRBV4-1 and TRBJ1-6, with 9 positions matching TRBD1. This CDR3 spans 15 amino acids. The germline gives CDR1 MGHRA, CDR2 YSYEKL. J gave up 7 bases and V 3 bases, and 4 bases lay outside the gene matches. CDR3 loop: CASSQTGGGNSPLHF. The CDR3 region has the DNA TGCGCCAGCAGCCAGACAGGGGGAGGAAATTCACCCCTCCACTTT.

The V and J genes are TRBV4-2 and TRBJ2-7; 7 bases are a match to TRBD2. CDR1 and CDR2 from the germline V gene are LGHNA and YNFKEQ. CDR3 size: 16 residues. The junction had 9 bases not matched to a gene; V was cut back by 3 bases and J by 1 base. Here the CDR3 DNA reads TGTGCCAGCAGCCAGGTGGGGAGCGGGGCTTCCTACGAGCAGTACTTC. This gives the protein CASSQVGSGASYEQYF.

The V call is TRBV4-2, the J call TRBJ2-3; TRBD1 matches at 12 bases. Germline V gene sequence: CDR1 LGHNA, CDR2 YNFKEQ. The trim removed 3 bases at V and 0 bases at J, leaving 16 bases unmatched. This CDR3 has 21 residues. In DNA form, the CDR3 reads TGTGCCAGCAGCCAGGACTACCGGGACAGGGGGCGAATCCTCAGCACAGATACGCAGTATTTT. Translating gives CASSQDYRDRGRILSTDTQYF.

The table lists this clone with a count of one. The chain uses TRBV7-3 and TRBJ2-1; 9 bases match TRBD2. The CDR3 length is 15 residues. CDR1 and CDR2 (germline): SGHTA, FQGTGA. V dropped 4 bases and J dropped 6; count of bases not matched to a gene: 7. DNA of the CDR3: TGTGCCAGCAGCTATCGGGGCGGGGGGGCCAATGAGCAGTTCTTC. It is translated as CASSYRGGGANEQFF.

The chain is built from TRBV15 and TRBJ2-1; 10 bases line up with TRBD2. V shed 4 bases, J shed 3 bases, and the junction held 9 bases outside the gene matches. CDR3 length: 17 amino acids. The germline CDR1 and CDR2 sequences are LNHNV and YYDKDF (reference sequence). Written as DNA, the CDR3 is TGTGCCACCAGCACCACTCGCAGCGGGGGGGTCTACAATGAGCAGTTCTTC. Amino acid sequence: CATSTTRSGGVYNEQFF.

This rearrangement joins TRBV19 to TRBJ2-3; 8 nucleotides align to TRBD1. CDR3 length: 16 residues. Trimming at V came to 4 bases and at J to 3 bases, leaving 9 bases not matched to a gene. Per the germline V gene, CDR1 is LNHDA and CDR2 is SQIVND (reference sequence). CDR3 bases: TGTGCCAGTAGTAGTGACAGGGGAGGTCGTACAGATACGCAGTATTTT. This codes for CASSSDRGGRTDTQYF.

The chain joins TRBV4-3 to TRBJ2-3; 8 positions agree with TRBD1. The V gene's germline CDR1 is LGHNA and CDR2 YSLEER. This CDR3 contains 14 residues. V was clipped by 4 bases and J by 6 bases; unmatched bases: 6. The CDR3 coding sequence is TGCGCCAGCAGCCTCGGACAGGGTTCTGATACGCAGTATTTT. Translation gives CASSLGQGSDTQYF.

The chain couples TRBV7-2 to TRBJ2-1, with TRBD2 matching over 9 bases. The germline V gene encodes CDR1 SGHTA and CDR2 FQGNSA. The CDR3 has 18 residues. Losses at the gene ends were 3 bases for V and 5 bases for J; bases not matched to a gene: 14. CDR3 in amino acids: CASSLTSGGWGTHNEQFF. CDR3 DNA sequence: TGTGCCAGCAGCTTGACTAGCGGCGGCTGGGGGACCCACAATGAGCAGTTCTTC.

This clone was seen a single time. J is TRBJ2-2 and V is TRBV6-6; D perhaps matches TRBD1 (5 bases). The CDR3 consists of 15 residues. Trimming removed 4 bases from V and 3 bases from J, with 12 bases in between. Looked up from germline, CDR1 is MNHNY and CDR2 is SVGAGI (reference sequence). The CDR3 sequence is CASSLIGVDTGELFF. CDR3 nucleotide sequence: TGTGCCAGCAGTTTAATAGGGGTCGACACCGGGGAGCTGTTTTTT.

CDR3 loop: CASSPRDNQETQYF. CDR3 bases: TGTGCCAGCAGCCCTAGGGACAACCAAGAGACCCAGTACTTC. The V call is TRBV5-6, the J call TRBJ2-5; weak D call: TRBD1 (6 bases). V lost 4 bases, J lost 0 bases, and 10 bases lay in between. CDR1 and CDR2 from the germline V gene are SGHDT and YYEEEE. The CDR3 has 14 residues.

This chain links TRBV28 with TRBJ1-3; 8 bases are shared with TRBD1. Germline assignment: CDR1 MDHEN and CDR2 SYDVKM. V was pared by 7 bases and J by 7 bases, with 9 bases of the junction left unmatched. The CDR3 covers 14 residues. As DNA, the CDR3 is TGTGCCAGCATCCCGACAGGGGTAATCAACACCATATATTTT. It is translated as CASIPTGVINTIYF.

The chain recombines TRBV29-1 with TRBJ2-7, with D perhaps matching TRBD1 (5 bases). Germline CDR1 and CDR2: SQVTM and ANQGSEA. The CDR3 extends over 12 amino acids. The V and J ends lost 4 bases and 0 bases respectively, with 7 bases between them. The CDR3 DNA sequence: TGCAGCGTTGTGCAGGGCTCCTACGAGCAGTACTTC. Encoded protein: CSVVQGSYEQYF.

This clone has just a few counts. J is TRBJ2-4 and V is TRBV29-1, with a weak D call TRBD2 (5 bases). Deletions cut 7 bases from V and 5 bases from J, with 18 bases between. CDR1 and CDR2 (germline): SQVTM, ANQGSEA. CDR3 length equals 14 residues. This CDR3 reads CSGGSGLRQNIQYF. The CDR3 DNA reads TGCAGCGGTGGTTCCGGACTGAGGCAAAACATTCAGTACTTC.

CDR3 coding DNA: TGTGCCAGCTCACCAGAGGGGACAGTGAACACTGAAGCTTTCTTT. It encodes CASSPEGTVNTEAFF. V usage is TRBV18 and J usage is TRBJ1-1, with 7 bases that match TRBD1. The CDR3 loop spans 15 amino acids. The trim removed 2 bases at V and 0 bases at J, leaving 3 bases unmatched. CDR1 and CDR2 from the germline V gene are KGHSH and LQKENI.